This TCR beta chain stems from a study of chemoradiotherapy in HPV16-positive cancers. Study observations and caveats: During treatment, candidate HPV-specific clones and E7-related motifs expanded in tumor. For HPV16-positive patients, expanding HPV-responsive T cells associated with longer recurrence-free survival.

This CDR3 has 16 amino acids. V was clipped by 3 bases and J by 1 base; unmatched bases: 5. Germline CDR1 and CDR2: SGHRS and YFSETQ. In the case of this clone: Its antigen remains unidentified.

The table came from immunoSEQ multiplex PCR; TCRdb's copy has only in-frame clones and leaves some out. The top ten hold roughly 20% of the sample, which has 9,500 to 15,000 clones, less than 80% seen once. Samples were taken several times over chemoradiotherapy. Sampling took place from a patient who underwent chemoradiotherapy. The clonotype was recovered from a human donor with HPV-associated anogenital cancer. The rearrangement uses TRBV5-1 and TRBJ2-7, with 12 bases aligning to TRBD2. The chain's CDR3 is CASSSGGTSGSYEQYF. In nucleotides, the CDR3 is TGCGCCAGCAGCTCGGGCGGGACTAGCGGGTCCTACGAGCAGTACTTC.